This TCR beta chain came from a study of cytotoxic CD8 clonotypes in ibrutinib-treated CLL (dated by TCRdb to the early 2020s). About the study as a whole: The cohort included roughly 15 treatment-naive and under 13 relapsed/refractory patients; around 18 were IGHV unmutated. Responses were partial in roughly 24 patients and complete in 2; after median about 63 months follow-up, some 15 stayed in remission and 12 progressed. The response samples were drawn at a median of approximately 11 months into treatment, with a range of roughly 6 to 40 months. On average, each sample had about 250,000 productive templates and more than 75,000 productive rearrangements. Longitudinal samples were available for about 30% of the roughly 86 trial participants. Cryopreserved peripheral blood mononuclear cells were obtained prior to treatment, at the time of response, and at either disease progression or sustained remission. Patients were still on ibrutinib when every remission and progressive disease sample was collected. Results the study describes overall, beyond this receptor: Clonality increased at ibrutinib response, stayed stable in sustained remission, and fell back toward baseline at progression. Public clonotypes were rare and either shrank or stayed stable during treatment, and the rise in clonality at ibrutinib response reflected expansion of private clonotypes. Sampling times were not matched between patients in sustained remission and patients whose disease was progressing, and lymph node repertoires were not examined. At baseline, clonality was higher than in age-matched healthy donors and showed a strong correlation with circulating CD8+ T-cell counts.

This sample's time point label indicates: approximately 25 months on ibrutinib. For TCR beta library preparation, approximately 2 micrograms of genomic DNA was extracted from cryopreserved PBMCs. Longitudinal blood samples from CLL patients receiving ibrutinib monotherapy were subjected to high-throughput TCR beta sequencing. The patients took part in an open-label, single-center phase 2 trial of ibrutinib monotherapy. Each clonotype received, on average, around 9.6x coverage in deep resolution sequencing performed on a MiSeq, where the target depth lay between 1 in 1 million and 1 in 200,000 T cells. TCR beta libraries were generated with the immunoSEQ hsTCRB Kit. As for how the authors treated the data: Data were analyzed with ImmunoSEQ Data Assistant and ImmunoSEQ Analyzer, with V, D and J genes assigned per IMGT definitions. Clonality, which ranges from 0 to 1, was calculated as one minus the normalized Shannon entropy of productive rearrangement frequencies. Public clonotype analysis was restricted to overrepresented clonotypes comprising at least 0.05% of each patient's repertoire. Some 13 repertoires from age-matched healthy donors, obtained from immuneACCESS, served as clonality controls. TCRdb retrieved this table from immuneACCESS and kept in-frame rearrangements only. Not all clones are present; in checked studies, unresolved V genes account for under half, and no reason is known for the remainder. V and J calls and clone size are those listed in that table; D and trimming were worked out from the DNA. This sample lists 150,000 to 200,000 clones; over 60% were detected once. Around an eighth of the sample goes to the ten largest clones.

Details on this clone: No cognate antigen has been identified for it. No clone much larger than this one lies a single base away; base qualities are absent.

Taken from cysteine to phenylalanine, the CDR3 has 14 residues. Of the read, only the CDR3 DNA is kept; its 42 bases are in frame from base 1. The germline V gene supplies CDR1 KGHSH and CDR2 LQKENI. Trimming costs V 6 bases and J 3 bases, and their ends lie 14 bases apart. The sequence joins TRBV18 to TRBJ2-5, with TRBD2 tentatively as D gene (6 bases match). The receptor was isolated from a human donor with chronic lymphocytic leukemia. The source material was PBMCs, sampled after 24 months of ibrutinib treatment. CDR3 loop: CASSKTGGEETQYF. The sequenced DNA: TGTGCCAGCTCTAAAACCGGAGGGGAAGAGACCCAGTACTTC. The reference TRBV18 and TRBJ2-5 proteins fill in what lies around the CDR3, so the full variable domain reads NAGVMQNPRHLVRRRGQEARLRCSPMKGHSHVYWYRQLPEEGLKFMVYLQKENIIDESGMPKERFSAEFPKEGPSILRIQQVVRGDSAAYFCASSKTGGEETQYFGPGTRLLVL.